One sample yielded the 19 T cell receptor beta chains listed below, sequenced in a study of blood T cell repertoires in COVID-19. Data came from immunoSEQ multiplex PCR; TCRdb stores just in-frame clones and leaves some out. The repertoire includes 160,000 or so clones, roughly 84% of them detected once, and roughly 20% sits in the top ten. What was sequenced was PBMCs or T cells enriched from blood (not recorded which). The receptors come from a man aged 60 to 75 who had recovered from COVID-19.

This CDR3 is CAWSVGGGLRDTQYF. Written as DNA, the CDR3 is TGTGCCTGGAGTGTGGGGGGGGGCCTCCGAGATACGCAGTATTTT. The gene calls are TRBV30 and TRBJ2-3; the D gene is possibly TRBD2 (7 bases). The V and J ends lost 0 bases and 5 bases respectively, with 15 bases between them. Germline CDR1 is GTSNPN and CDR2 is SVGIG (reference sequence). The CDR3 length is 15 residues.

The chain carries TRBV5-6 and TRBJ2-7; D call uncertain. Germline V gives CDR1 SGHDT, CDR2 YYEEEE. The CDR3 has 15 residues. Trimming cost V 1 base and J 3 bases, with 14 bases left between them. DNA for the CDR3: TGTGCCAGCAGCTTGACAGAGAAACCATACTACGAGCAGTACTTC. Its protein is CASSLTEKPYYEQYF.

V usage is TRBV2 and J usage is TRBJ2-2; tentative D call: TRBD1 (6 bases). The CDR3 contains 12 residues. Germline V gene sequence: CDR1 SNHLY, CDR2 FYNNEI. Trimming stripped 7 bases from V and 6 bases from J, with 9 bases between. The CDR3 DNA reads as TGTGCCAGCAAACAGGGACCCGGGGAGCTGTTTTTT. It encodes CASKQGPGELFF.

CDR3 region: CASGQGNPYEQYF. CDR3 DNA: TGTGCCAGCGGACAGGGGAACCCCTACGAGCAGTACTTC. J is TRBJ2-7 and V is TRBV27, with 9 bases aligning to TRBD1. Germline lookup yields CDR1 MNHEY and CDR2 SMNVEV (reference sequence). With V trimmed by 8 bases and J by 2 bases, 4 bases remained unmatched. CDR3 length: 13 amino acids.

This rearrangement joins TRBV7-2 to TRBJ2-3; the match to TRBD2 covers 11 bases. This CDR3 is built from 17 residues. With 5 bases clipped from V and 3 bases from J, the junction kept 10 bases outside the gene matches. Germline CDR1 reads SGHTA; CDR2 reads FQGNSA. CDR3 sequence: CASSPPGLAGGTDTQYF. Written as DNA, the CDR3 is TGTGCCAGCAGCCCGCCGGGGCTAGCGGGGGGTACAGATACGCAGTATTTT.

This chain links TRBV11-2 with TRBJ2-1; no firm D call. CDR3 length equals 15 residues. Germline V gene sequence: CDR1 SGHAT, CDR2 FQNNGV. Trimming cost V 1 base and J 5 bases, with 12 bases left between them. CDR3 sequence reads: CASSLGGLYDNEQFF. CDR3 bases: TGTGCCAGCAGCTTAGGAGGATTATACGACAATGAGCAGTTCTTC.

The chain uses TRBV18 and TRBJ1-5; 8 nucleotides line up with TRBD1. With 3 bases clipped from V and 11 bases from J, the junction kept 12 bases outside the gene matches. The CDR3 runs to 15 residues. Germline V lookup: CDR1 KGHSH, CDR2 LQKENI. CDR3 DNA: TGTGCCAGCTCACCTTCAGGGGGCACAAAACCGGCCCAGCATTTT. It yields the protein CASSPSGGTKPAQHF.

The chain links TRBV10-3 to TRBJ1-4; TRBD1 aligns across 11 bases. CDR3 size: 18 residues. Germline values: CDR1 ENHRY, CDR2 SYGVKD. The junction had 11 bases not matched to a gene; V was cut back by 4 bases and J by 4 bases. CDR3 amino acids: CAISGGADRGQNNEKLFF. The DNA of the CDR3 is TGTGCCATCAGTGGCGGGGCGGACAGGGGGCAAAATAATGAAAAACTGTTTTTT.

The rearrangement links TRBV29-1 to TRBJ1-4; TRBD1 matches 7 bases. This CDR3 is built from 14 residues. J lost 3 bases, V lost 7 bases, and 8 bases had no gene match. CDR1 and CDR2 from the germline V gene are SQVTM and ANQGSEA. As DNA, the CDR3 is TGCAGCGGCTCACAGGGGCAGGCTAATGAAAAACTGTTTTTT. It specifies CSGSQGQANEKLFF. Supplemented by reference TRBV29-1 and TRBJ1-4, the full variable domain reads SAVISQKPSRDICQRGTSLTIQCQVDSQVTMMFWYRQQPGQSLTLIATANQGSEATYESGFVIDKFPISRPNLTFSTLTVSNMSPEDSSIYLCSGSQGQANEKLFFGSGTQLSVL.

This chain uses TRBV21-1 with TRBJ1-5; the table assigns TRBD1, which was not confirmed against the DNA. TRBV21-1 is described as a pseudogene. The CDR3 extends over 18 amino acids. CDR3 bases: TGTGCCAGCAGCAAAGGGGCAGGGGGCGCCCTTAGCAATCAGCCCCAGCATTTT. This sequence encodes CASSKGAGGALSNQPQHF.

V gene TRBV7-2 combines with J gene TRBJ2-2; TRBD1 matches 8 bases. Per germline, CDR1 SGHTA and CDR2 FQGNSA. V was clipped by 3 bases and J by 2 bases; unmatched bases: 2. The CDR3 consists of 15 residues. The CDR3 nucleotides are TGTGCCAGCAGCTTCGACAGGGGAAACACCGGGGAGCTGTTTTTT. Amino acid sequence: CASSFDRGNTGELFF.

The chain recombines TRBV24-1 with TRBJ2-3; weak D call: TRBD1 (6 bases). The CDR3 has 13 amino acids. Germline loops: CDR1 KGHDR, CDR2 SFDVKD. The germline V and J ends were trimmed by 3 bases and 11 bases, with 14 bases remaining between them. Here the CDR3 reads CATSDHPTGGQYF. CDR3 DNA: TGTGCCACCAGTGATCACCCGACAGGAGGGCAGTATTTT.

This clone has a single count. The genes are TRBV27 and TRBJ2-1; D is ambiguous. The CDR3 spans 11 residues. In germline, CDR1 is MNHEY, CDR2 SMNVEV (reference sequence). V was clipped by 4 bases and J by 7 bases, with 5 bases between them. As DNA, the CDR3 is TGTGCCAGCAGTTCCCTAAATGAGCAGTTCTTC. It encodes CASSSLNEQFF.

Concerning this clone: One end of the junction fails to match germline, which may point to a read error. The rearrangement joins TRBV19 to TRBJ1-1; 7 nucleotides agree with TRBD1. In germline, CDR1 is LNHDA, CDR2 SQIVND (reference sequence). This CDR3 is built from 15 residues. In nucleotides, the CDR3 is TGTGCCAGTAGGATAGGAGGGGGCGAGTACACTGAAGCTTTCTTT. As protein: CASRIGGGEYTEAFF.

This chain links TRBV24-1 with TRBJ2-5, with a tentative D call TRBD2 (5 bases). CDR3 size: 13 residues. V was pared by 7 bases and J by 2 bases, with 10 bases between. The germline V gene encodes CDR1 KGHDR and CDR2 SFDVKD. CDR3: CATRSRGQETQYF. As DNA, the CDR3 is TGTGCCACCAGAAGTCGGGGACAAGAGACCCAGTACTTC.

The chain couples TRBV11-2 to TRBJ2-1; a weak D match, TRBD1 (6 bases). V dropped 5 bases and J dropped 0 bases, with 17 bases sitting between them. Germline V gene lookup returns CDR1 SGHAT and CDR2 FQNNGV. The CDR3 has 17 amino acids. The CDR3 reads CASSPTISGVSYNEQFF. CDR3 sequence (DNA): TGTGCCAGCAGCCCCACAATATCAGGGGTCTCCTACAATGAGCAGTTCTTC.

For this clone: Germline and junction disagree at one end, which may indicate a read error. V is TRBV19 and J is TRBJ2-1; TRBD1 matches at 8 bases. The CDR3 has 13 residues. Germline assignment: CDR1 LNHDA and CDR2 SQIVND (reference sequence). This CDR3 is CASTETGDNKQFF. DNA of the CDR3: TGTGCCAGTACCGAGACAGGGGACAATAAGCAGTTCTTC.

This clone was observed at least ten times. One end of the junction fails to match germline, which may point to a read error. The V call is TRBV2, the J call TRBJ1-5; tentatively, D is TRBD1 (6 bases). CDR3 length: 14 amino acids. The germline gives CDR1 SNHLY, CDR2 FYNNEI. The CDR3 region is CATSRDIQNQPQHF. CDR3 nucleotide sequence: TGTGCCACCAGTCGGGACATCCAAAATCAGCCCCAGCATTTT.

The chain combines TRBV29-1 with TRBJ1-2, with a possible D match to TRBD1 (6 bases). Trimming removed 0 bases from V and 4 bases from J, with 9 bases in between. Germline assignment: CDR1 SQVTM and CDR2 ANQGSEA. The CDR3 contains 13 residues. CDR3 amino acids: CSVEDEGGYGYTF. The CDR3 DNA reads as TGCAGCGTTGAAGATGAAGGGGGCTATGGCTACACCTTC.